The 4 T cell receptor beta chains reported below all come from one sample, sequenced in a study of control samples from healthy donors and cancer patients (dated by TCRdb to 2020 to 2021). The method behind the library was the immunoSEQ multiplex PCR assay. In TCRdb, the immuneACCESS table is reduced to in-frame sequences with V and J assigned. These tables do not hold every clone; where another copy was compared, an unresolved V gene accounts for under half, and the others remain unexplained. Across this sample there are about 130,000 clones, with roughly 92% seen only once. Around 5.8% of the sample belongs to the ten largest clones. Sequenced sample: blood. The source of these receptors is a man younger than 35 in good health.

The rearrangement links TRBV9 to TRBJ2-2, with a weak D call TRBD1 (6 bases). V was pared by 0 bases and J by 4 bases, with 16 bases between. CDR3 size: 17 residues. The germline gives CDR1 SGDLS, CDR2 YYNGEE. The CDR3 bases are TGTGCCAGCAGCGTAGTAGCCCGAACAGGGTCCACCGGGGAGCTGTTTTTT. Its protein product is CASSVVARTGSTGELFF.

J is TRBJ1-4 and V is TRBV2; D gene uncertain. Germline V gene lookup returns CDR1 SNHLY and CDR2 FYNNEI. Between the trimmed V and J ends, which lost 3 bases and 5 bases, there was a span of 13 bases. The CDR3 is made up of 15 amino acids. In DNA, the CDR3 is TGTGCCAGCAGTGAGTCGTCAGAATTCAATGAAAAACTGTTTTTT. Translated, it gives CASSESSEFNEKLFF.

This clone has just one count. This chain links TRBV28 with TRBJ1-2; the D gene is possibly TRBD1 (5 bases). The CDR3 is made up of 14 amino acids. Trimming pared 3 bases from V and 6 bases from J, leaving 14 bases between. Germline assignment: CDR1 MDHEN and CDR2 SYDVKM. CDR3 nucleotides: TGTGCCAGCAGTTTGTGGGACCCGGAGGATGGCTACACCTTC. It translates to CASSLWDPEDGYTF.

The rearrangement links TRBV9 to TRBJ2-1; possibly TRBD1 for D (7 bases). The germline CDR1 and CDR2 sequences are SGDLS and YYNGEE. The CDR3 length is 17 residues. Trimming cost V 0 bases and J 5 bases, with 18 bases left between them. For the CDR3, the DNA is TGTGCCAGCAGCGTAGCGGCGGGGACAGCTAGTCACAATGAGCAGTTCTTC. It codes for CASSVAAGTASHNEQFF.